This T cell receptor beta chain came from a study of shared clonotypes between healthy human individuals. The table came from immunoSEQ multiplex PCR; TCRdb's copy has only in-frame clones and leaves some out. This sample has 400,000 to 600,000 clones, with roughly 77% found just once. This CDR3 contains 13 residues. The V gene lost 7 bases and the J gene lost 8 bases, with 14 bases spanning the gap. The germline gives CDR1 LNHDA, CDR2 SQIVND (reference sequence). Sequenced input: PBMCs. The sequence derives from a woman between 35 and 50 years old in good health. Some clones in this sample may be carry-over from other donors' samples. V usage is TRBV19 and J usage is TRBJ1-4; D is uncertain. The CDR3 nucleotides read TGTGCCAGTACCTCGGCTCGTGGGGAAAAACTGTTTTTT. This translates into CASTSARGEKLFF.